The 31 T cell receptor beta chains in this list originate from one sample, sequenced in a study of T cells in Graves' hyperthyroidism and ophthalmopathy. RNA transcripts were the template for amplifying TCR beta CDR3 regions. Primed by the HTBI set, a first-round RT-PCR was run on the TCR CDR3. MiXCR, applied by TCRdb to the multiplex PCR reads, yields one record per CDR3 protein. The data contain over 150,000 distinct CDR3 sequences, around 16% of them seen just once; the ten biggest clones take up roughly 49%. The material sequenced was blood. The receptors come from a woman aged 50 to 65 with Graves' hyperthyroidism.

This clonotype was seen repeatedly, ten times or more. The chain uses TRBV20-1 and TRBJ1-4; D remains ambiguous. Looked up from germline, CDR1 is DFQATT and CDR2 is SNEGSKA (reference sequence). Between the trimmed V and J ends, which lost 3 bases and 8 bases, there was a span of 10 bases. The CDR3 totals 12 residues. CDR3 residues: CSASDLGEKLFF. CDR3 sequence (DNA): TGCAGTGCTAGTGACTTGGGGGAAAAACTGTTTTTT.

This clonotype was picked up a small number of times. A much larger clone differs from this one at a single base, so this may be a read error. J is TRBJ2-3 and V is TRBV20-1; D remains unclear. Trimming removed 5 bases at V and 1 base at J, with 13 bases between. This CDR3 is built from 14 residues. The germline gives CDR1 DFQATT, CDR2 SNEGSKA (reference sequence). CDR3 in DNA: TGCAGTGCTCCCCATAACAGCCGCACAGATACGCAGTATTTT. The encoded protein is CSAPHNSRTDTQYF.

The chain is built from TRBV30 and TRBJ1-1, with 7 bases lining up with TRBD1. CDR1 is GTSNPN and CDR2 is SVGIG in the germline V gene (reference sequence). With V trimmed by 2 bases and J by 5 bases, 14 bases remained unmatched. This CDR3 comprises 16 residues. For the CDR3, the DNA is TGTGCCTGGAGTAGGAGGGGGCAAGTAGTCGGGACTGAAGCTTTCTTT. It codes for CAWSRRGQVVGTEAFF.

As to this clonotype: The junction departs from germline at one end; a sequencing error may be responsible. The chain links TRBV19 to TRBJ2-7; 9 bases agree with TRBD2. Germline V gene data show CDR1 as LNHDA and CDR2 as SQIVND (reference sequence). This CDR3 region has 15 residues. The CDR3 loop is CTSSLLAGKVHEQYF. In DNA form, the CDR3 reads TGTACCAGTAGTCTTCTAGCGGGAAAAGTCCACGAGCAGTACTTC.

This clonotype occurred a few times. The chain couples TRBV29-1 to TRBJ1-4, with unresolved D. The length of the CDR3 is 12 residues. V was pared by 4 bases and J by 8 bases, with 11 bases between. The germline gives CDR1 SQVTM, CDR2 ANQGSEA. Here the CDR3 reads CSVGNPQEKLFF. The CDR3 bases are TGCAGCGTTGGAAACCCCCAGGAAAAACTGTTTTTT.

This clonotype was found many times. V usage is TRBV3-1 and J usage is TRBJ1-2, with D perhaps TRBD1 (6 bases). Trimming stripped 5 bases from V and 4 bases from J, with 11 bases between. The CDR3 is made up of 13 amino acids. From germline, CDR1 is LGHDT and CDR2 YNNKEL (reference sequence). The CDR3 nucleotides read TGTGCCAGCAGCTCCGTGACAGGCTATGGCTACACCTTC. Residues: CASSSVTGYGYTF.

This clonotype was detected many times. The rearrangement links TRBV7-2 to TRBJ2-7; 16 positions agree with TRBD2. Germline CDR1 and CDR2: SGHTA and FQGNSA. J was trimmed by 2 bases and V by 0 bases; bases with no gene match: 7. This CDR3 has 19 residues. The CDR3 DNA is TGTGCCAGCAGCTTAGCCTTGGGACTAGCGGGAGGGCATCCCTACGAGCAGTACTTC. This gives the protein CASSLALGLAGGHPYEQYF.

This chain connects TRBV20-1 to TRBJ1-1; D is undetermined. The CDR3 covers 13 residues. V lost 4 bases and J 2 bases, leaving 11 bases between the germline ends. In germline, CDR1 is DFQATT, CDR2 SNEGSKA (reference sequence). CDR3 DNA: TGCAGTGCTAAGCTCCGCGCAAACACTGAAGCTTTCTTT. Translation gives CSAKLRANTEAFF.

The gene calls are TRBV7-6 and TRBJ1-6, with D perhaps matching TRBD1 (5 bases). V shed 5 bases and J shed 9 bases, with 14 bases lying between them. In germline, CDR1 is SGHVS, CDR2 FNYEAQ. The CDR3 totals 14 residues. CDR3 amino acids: CASSGGTGLSPLHF. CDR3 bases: TGTGCCAGCAGCGGGGGAACAGGTCTTTCACCCCTCCACTTT.

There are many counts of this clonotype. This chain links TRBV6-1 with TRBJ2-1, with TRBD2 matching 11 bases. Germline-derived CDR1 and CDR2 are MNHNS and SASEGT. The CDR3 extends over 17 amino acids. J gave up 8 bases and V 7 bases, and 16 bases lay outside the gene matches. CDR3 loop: CASNQWMSSGRPDEQFF. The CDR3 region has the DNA TGTGCCAGCAATCAGTGGATGTCTAGCGGGAGGCCGGATGAGCAGTTCTTC.

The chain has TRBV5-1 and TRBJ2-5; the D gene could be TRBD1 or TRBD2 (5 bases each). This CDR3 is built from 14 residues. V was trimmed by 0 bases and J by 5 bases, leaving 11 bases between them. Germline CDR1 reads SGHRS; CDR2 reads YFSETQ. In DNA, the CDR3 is TGCGCCAGCAGCTTGGCGGGACCCAGGGAGACCCAGTACTTC. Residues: CASSLAGPRETQYF.

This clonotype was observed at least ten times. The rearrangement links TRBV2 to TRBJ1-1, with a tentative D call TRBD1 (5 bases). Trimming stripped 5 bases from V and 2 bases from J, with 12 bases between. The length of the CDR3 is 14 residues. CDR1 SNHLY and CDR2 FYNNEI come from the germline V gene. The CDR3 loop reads CASSLRDQNTEAFF. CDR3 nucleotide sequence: TGTGCCAGCAGTCTCCGGGACCAAAACACTGAAGCTTTCTTT. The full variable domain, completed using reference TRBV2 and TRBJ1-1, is EPEVTQTPSHQVTQMGQEVILRCVPISNHLYFYWYRQILGQKVEFLVSFYNNEISEKSEIFDDQFSVERPDGSNFTLKIRSTKLEDSAMYFCASSLRDQNTEAFFGQGTRLTVV.

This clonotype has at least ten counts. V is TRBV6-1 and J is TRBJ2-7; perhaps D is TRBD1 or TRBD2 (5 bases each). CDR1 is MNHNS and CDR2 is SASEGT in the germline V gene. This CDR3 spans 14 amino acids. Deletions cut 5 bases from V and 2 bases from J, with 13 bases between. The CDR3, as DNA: TGTGCCAGCAGTCACCGGGACGGAACCTACGAGCAGTACTTC. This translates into CASSHRDGTYEQYF.

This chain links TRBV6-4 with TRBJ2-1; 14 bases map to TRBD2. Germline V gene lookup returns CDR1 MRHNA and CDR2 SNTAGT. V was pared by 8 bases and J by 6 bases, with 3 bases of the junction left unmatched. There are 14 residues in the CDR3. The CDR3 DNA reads TGTGCCAGCCCCGGGACTAGCGGGAGCAATGAGCAGTTCTTC. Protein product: CASPGTSGSNEQFF.

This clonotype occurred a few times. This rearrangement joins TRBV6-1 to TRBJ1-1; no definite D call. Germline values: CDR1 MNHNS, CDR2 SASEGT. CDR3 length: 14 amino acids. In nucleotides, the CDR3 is TGTGCTTCAAGGAGGAGGGTAATGAACACTGAAGCTTTCTTT. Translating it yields CASRRRVMNTEAFF.

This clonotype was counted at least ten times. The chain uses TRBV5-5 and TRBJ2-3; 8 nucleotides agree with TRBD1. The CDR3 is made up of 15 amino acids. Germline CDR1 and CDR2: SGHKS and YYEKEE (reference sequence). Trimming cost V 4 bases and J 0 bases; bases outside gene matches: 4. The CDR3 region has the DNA TGTGCCAGCAGCGACCAGGGGGCAAGCACAGATACGCAGTATTTT. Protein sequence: CASSDQGASTDTQYF.

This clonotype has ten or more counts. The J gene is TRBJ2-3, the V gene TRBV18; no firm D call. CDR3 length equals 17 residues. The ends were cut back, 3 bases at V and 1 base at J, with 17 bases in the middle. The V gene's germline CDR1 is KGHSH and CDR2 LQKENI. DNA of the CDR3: TGTGCCAGCTCACCGCCCCTAACGCAACTTGGCACAGATACGCAGTATTTT. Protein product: CASSPPLTQLGTDTQYF. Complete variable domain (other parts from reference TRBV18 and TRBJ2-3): NAGVMQNPRHLVRRRGQEARLRCSPMKGHSHVYWYRQLPEEGLKFMVYLQKENIIDESGMPKERFSAEFPKEGPSILRIQQVVRGDSAAYFCASSPPLTQLGTDTQYFGPGTRLTVL.

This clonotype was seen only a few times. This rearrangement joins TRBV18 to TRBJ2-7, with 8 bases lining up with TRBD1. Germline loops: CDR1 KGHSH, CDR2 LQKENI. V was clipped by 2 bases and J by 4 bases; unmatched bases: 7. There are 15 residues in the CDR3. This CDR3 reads CASSPMRQGQYEQYF. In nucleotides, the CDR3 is TGTGCCAGCTCACCAATGAGACAGGGGCAGTACGAGCAGTACTTC.

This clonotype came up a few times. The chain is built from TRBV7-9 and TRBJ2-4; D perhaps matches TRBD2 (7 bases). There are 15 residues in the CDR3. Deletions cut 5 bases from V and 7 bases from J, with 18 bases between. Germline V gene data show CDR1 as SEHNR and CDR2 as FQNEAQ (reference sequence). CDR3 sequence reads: CASSPPRGAGNIQYF. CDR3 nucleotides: TGTGCCAGCAGCCCCCCCCGGGGGGCGGGGAACATTCAGTACTTC.

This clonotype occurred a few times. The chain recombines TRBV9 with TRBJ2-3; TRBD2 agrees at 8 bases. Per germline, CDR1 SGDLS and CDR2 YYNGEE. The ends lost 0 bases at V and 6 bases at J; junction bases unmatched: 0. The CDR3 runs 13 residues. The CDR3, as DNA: TGTGCCAGCAGCGTAGGACTAGCGGATACGCAGTATTTT. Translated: CASSVGLADTQYF.

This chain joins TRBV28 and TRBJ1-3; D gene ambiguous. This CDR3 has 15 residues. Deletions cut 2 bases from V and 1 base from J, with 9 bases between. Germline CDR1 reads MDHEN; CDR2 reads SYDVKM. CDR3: CASSLGQLSGNTIYF. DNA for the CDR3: TGTGCCAGCAGTTTAGGCCAACTATCTGGAAACACCATATATTTT.

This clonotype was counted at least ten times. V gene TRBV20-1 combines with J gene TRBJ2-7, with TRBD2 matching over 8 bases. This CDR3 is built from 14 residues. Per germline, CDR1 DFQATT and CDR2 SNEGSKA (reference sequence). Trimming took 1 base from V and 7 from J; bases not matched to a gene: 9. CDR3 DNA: TGCAGTGCTAGAGTGTCTAGCGGGTTTGGGGAGCAGTACTTC. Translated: CSARVSSGFGEQYF.

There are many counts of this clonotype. CDR3 in amino acids: CASSYSTGLETGELFF. CDR3 nucleotides: TGTGCCAGCAGTTACTCTACGGGGCTGGAGACCGGGGAGCTGTTTTTT. The rearrangement links TRBV6-5 to TRBJ2-2; D might be TRBD1 or TRBD2, each matching 5 bases. There are 16 residues in the CDR3. V lost 0 bases to trimming and J lost 5 bases, with 13 bases between them. The germline gives CDR1 MNHEY, CDR2 SVGAGI.

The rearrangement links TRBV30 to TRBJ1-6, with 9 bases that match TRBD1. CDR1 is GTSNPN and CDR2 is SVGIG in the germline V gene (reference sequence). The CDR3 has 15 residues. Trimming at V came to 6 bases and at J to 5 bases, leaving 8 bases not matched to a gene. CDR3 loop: CACHGGQGHNSPLHF. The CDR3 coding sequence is TGTGCCTGTCACGGGGGACAGGGTCATAATTCACCCCTCCACTTT.

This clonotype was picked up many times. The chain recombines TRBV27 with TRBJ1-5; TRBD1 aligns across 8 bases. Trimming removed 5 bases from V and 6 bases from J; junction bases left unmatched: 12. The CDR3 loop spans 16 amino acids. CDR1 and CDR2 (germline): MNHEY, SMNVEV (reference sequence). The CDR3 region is CASSPRTGNNGQPQHF. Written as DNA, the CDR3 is TGTGCCAGCAGTCCCCGGACAGGGAACAACGGTCAGCCCCAGCATTTT.

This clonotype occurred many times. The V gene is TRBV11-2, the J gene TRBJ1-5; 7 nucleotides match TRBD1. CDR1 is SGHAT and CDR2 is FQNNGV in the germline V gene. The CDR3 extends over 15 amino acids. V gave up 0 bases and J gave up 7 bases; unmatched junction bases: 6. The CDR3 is CASSLDLQGRQPQHF. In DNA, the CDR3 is TGTGCCAGCAGCTTAGATTTACAGGGGAGGCAGCCCCAGCATTTT.

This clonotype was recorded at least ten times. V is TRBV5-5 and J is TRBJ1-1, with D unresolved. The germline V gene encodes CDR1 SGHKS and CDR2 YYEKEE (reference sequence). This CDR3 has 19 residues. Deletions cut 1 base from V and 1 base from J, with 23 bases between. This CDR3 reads CASSLIGSGYYMKNTEAFF. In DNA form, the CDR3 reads TGTGCCAGCAGCTTGATAGGTTCGGGGTACTACATGAAGAACACTGAAGCTTTCTTT.

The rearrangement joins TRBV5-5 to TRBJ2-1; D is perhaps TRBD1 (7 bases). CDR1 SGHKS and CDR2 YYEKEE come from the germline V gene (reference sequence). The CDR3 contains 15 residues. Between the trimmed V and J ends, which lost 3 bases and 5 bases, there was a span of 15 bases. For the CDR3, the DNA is TGTGCCAGCAGCTCTCGGGGGACAGTCGACAATGAGCAGTTCTTC. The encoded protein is CASSSRGTVDNEQFF.

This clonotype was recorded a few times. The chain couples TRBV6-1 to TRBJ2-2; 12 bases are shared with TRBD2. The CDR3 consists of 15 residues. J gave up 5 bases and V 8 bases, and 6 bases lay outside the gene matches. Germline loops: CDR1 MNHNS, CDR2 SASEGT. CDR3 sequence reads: CASLLTSGRTGELFF. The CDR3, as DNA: TGTGCCAGCCTCCTGACTAGCGGGAGAACCGGGGAGCTGTTTTTT.

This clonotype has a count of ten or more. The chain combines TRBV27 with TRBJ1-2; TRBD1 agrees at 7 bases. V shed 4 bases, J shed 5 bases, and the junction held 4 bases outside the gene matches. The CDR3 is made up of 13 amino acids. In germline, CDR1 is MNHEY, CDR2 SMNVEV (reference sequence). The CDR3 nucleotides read TGTGCCAGCAGTTCAGAGACAGGGTATGGCTACACCTTC. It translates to CASSSETGYGYTF.

Here the CDR3 DNA reads TGCGCCAGCAGCGCCTCCCAGGGAGGCTATGGCTACACCTTC. It yields the protein CASSASQGGYGYTF. The V call is TRBV5-1, the J call TRBJ1-2, with a tentative D call TRBD1 (5 bases). V lost 4 bases, J lost 4 bases, and 14 bases lay in between. CDR3 length: 14 amino acids. Germline lookup yields CDR1 SGHRS and CDR2 YFSETQ. Based on the CDR3 plus reference TRBV5-1 and TRBJ1-2, the full variable domain is KAGVTQTPRYLIKTRGQQVTLSCSPISGHRSVSWYQQTPGQGLQFLFEYFSETQRNKGNFPGRFSGRQFSNSRSEMNVSTLELGDSALYLCASSASQGGYGYTFGSGTRLTVV.